This T cell receptor (beta chain) was sequenced during a study of technical replicates of blood from a few donors. This CDR3 spans 13 amino acids. V gave up 8 bases and J gave up 0 bases, with 10 bases separating them. Germline loops: CDR1 LNHNV, CDR2 YYDKDF (reference sequence). Clones were read by immunoSEQ multiplex PCR, and TCRdb kept only the in-frame ones, dropping some. Of 80,000 or so clones listed, around four fifths are singletons. This chain uses TRBV15 with TRBJ1-1; the D is unclear. This clonotype was obtained from a human donor in good health. Some clones in this sample may be carry-over from other donors' samples. Sequenced sample: PBMCs. The DNA of the CDR3 is TGTGCCACCTCGCTAGGAGTGAACACTGAAGCTTTCTTT. Protein: CATSLGVNTEAFF.